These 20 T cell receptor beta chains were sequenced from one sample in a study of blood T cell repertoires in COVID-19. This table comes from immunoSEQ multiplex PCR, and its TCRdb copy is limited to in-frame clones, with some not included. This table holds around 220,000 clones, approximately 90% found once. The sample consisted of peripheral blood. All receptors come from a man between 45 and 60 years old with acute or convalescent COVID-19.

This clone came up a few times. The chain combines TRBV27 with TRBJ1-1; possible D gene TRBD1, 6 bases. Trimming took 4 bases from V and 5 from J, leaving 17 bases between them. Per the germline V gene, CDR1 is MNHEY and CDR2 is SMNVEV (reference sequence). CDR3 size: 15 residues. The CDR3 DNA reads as TGTGCCAGCAGTTCCTCGACAGGCTGGGGGACTGAAGCTTTCTTT. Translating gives CASSSSTGWGTEAFF.

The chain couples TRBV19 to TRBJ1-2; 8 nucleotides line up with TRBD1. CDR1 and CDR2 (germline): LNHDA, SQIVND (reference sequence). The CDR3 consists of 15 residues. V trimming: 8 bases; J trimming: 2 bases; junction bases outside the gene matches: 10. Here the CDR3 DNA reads TGTGCCAGTGCCACAGGGGGTCGCTTAAACTATGGCTACACCTTC. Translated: CASATGGRLNYGYTF.

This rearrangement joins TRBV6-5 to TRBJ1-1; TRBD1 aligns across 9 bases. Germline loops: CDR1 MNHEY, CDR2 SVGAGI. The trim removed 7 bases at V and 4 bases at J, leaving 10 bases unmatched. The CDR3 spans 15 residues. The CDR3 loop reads CASTPRGQGGTEAFF. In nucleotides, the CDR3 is TGTGCCAGCACCCCTAGGGGACAGGGAGGCACTGAAGCTTTCTTT.

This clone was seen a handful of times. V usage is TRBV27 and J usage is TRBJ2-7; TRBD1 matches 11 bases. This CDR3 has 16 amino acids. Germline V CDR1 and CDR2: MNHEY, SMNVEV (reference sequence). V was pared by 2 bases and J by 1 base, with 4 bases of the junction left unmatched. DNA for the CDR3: TGTGCCAGCAGTTTACGGACAGGGGGCACATCCTACGAGCAGTACTTC. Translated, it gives CASSLRTGGTSYEQYF.

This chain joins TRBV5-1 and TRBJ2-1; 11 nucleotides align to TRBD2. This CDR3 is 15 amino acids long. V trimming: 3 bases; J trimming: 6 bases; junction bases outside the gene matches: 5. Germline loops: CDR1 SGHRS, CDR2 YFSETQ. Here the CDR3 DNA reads TGCGCCAGCAGCTCGCTTAGCGGGGGGGCCAATGAGCAGTTCTTC. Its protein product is CASSSLSGGANEQFF.

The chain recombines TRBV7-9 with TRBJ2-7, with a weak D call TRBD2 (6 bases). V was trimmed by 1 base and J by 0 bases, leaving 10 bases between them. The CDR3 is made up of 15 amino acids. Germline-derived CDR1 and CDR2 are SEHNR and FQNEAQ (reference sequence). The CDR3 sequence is CASSLGEDFSYEQYF. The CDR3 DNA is TGTGCCAGCAGCTTAGGGGAGGATTTCTCCTACGAGCAGTACTTC.

CDR3 residues: CSVDSGGAYNEQFF. In DNA form, the CDR3 reads TGCAGCGTTGATAGCGGGGGGGCCTACAATGAGCAGTTCTTC. The chain uses TRBV29-1 and TRBJ2-1, with 11 bases identical to TRBD2. Per the germline V gene, CDR1 is SQVTM and CDR2 is ANQGSEA. V lost 3 bases, J lost 2 bases, and 0 bases stayed unmatched. This CDR3 comprises 14 residues.

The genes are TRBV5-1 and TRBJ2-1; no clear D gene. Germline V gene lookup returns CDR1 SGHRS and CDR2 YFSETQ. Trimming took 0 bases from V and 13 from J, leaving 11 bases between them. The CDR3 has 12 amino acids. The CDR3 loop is CASSLATQSQFF. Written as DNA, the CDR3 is TGCGCCAGCAGCTTGGCCACTCAATCCCAGTTCTTC.

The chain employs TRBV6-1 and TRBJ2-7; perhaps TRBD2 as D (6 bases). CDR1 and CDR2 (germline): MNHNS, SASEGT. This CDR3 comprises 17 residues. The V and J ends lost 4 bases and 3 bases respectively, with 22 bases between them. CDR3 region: CASSAIRVRGGVYEQYF. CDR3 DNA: TGTGCCAGCAGTGCGATTAGGGTACGAGGAGGGGTCTACGAGCAGTACTTC.

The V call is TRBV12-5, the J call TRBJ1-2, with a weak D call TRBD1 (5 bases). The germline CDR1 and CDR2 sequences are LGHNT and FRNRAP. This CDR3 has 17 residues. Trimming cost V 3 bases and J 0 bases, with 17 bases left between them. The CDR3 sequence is CASGFPGMAFPNYGYTF. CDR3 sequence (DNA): TGTGCTAGTGGTTTTCCAGGGATGGCTTTCCCTAACTATGGCTACACCTTC.

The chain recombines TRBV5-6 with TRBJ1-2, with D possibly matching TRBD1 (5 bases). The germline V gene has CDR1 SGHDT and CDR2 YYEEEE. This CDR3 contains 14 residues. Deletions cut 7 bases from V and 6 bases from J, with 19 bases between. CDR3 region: CASLGHGRYDGYTF. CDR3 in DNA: TGTGCCAGCCTCGGACACGGTCGATATGATGGCTACACCTTC.

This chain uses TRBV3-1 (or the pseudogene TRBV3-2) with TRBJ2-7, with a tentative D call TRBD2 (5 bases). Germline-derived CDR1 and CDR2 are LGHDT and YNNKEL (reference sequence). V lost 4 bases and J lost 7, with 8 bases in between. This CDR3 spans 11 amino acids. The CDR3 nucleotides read TGTGCCAGCAGCCGTACGGGGGAGCAGTACTTC. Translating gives CASSRTGEQYF.

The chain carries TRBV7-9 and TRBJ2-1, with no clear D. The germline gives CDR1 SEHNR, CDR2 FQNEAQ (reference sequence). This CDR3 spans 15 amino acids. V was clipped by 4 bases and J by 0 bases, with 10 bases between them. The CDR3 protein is CASSSPSSSYNEQFF. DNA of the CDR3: TGTGCCAGCAGCTCCCCATCGAGCTCCTACAATGAGCAGTTCTTC.

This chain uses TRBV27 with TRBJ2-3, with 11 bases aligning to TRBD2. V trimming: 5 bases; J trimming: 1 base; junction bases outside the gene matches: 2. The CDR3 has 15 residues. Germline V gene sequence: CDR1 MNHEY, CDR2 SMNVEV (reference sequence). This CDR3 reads CASSPGLAGTDTQYF. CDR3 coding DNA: TGTGCCAGCAGTCCGGGACTAGCGGGCACAGATACGCAGTATTTT.

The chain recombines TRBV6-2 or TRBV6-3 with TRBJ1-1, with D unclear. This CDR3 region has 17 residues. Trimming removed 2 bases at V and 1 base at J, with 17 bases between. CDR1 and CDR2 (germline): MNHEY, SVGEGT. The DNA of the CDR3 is TGTGCCAGCAGTTACATGATCTCAACGTCAGGGAACACTGAAGCTTTCTTT. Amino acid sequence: CASSYMISTSGNTEAFF.

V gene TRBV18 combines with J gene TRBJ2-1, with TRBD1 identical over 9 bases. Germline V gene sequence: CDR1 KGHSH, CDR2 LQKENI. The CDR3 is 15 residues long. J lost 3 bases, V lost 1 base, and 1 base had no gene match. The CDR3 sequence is CASSPRQGDYNEQFF. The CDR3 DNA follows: TGTGCCAGCTCACCACGACAGGGGGACTACAATGAGCAGTTCTTC.

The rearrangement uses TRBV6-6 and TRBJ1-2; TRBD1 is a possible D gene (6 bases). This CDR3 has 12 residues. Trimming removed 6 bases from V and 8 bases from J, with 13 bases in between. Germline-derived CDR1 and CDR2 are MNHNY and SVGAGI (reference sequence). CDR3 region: CASSPDSLGYTF. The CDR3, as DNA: TGTGCCAGCAGCCCGGACAGCCTGGGCTACACCTTC.

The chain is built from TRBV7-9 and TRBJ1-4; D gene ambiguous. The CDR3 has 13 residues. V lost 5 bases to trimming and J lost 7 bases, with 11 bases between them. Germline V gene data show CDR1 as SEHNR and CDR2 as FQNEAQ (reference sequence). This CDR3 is CASSPLLSEKLFF. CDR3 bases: TGTGCCAGCAGCCCACTATTGAGTGAAAAACTGTTTTTT.

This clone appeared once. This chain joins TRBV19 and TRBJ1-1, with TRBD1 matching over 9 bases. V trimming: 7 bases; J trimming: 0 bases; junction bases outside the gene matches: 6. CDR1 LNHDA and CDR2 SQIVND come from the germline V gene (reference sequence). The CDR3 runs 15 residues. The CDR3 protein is CASNDRGSVNTEAFF. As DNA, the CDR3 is TGTGCCAGTAACGACAGGGGGTCGGTGAACACTGAAGCTTTCTTT.

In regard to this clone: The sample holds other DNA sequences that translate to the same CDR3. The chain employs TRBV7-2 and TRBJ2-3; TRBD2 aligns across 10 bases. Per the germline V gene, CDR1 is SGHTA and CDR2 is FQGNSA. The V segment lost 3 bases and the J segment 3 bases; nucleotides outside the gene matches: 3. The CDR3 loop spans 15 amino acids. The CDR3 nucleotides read TGTGCCAGCAGCTTCCCGACTAGCGGGACAGATACGCAGTATTTT. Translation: CASSFPTSGTDTQYF.